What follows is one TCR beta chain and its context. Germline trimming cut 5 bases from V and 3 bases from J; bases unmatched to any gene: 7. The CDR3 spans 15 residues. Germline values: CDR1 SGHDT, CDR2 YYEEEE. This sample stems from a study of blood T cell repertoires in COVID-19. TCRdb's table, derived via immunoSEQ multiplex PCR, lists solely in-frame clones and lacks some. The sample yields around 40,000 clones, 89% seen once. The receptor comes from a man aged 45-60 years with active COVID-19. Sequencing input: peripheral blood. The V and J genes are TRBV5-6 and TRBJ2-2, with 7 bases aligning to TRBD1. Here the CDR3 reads CASSPGTAYTGELFF. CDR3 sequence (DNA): TGTGCCAGCAGTCCTGGGACAGCTTACACCGGGGAGCTGTTTTTT.